A selection of T cell receptor beta chains follows, all from one sample in a study of blood T cell repertoires in COVID-19. Sequencing was performed with immunoSEQ multiplex PCR; in TCRdb, only in-frame clones are kept and a portion is missing. The table shows tens of thousands of clones, with roughly 70% occurring only once. The sequenced sample was peripheral blood. These receptors were taken from an elderly man with acute or convalescent COVID-19. CDR3s include the opening cysteine and the closing phenylalanine or tryptophan. A D gene is named only where the DNA matches it firmly. Only part of the rows carry a size: once, few, many, or a class if the clone is expanded.

D gene	clone size	J gene	V gene	CDR3 DNA	CDR3 protein
NA	once	TRBJ2-3	TRBV5-6	TGTGCCAGCAGCGGCTGGGGCCCTAGCACAGATACGCAGTATTTT	CASSGWGPSTDTQYF
TRBD2	NA	TRBJ2-7	TRBV18	TGTGCCAGCTCACCACCGATAAGCGGGAGTACCTACGAGCAGTACTTC	CASSPPISGSTYEQYF
TRBD1	NA	TRBJ2-1	TRBV18	TGTGCCAGCTCACTCGGGACAGGGCAGGGCGATGAGCAGTTCTTC	CASSLGTGQGDEQFF
NA	NA	TRBJ1-2	TRBV29-1	TGCAGCGCAGCGACAGACAACTATGGCTACACCTTC	CSAATDNYGYTF
NA	NA	TRBJ2-1	TRBV5-1	TGCGCCAGCAGCTCACGGTACAATGAGCAGTTCTTC	CASSSRYNEQFF
TRBD1	NA	TRBJ2-1	TRBV30	TGTGCCTGGAGAGAGCCAGGGGGCGGTAGCTCCTACAATGAGCAGTTCTTC	CAWREPGGGSSYNEQFF
TRBD2	NA	TRBJ2-2	TRBV7-2	TGTGCCAGCAGCTACACTAGCGGAAACACCGGGGAGCTGTTTTTT	CASSYTSGNTGELFF
TRBD1	NA	TRBJ1-1	TRBV19	TGTGCCAGTAGCCGGGACAGGGTTACAAACACTGAAGCTTTCTTT	CASSRDRVTNTEAFF
NA	NA	TRBJ1-4	TRBV2	TGTGCCAGCACAGAAGGGCAGGGAAGGGAAAAACTGTTTTTT	CASTEGQGREKLFF
TRBD1	NA	TRBJ1-5	TRBV24-1	TGTGCCACCAGTGATTTGTCAGGGGGCGGCAATCAGCCCCAGCATTTT	CATSDLSGGGNQPQHF
TRBD1	medium-sized	TRBJ1-2	TRBV7-6	TGTGCCAGCAGCTCGTTTTTAGGGACAGGGGGCCCGGTTGGCTACACCTTC	CASSSFLGTGGPVGYTF
NA	NA	TRBJ1-2	TRBV7-2	TGTGCCAGCAGCTTAGATGGAGGGGTCTATGGCTACACCTTC	CASSLDGGVYGYTF